The clone carrying this TCR beta chain has at least ten counts. What it binds is unknown. The library came from three nested PCR rounds adapted from ARM-PCR protocols. TCRdb reprocessed the multiplex PCR reads with MiXCR, giving one entry per CDR3 protein. The table includes under 75,000 distinct CDR3 sequences, around 70% detected once. This specimen comes from a study of tumor and adjacent non-tumor tissue in lung cancer. Points from the study as a whole: Compared with tumor, normal lung showed significantly lower TCR diversity. Higher tumor TCR diversity was associated with shorter survival.

There are 16 residues in the CDR3. The V gene end was trimmed by 0 bases and the J gene end by 6 bases; junction bases not matched to a gene: 7. Germline CDR1 and CDR2: LGHNA and YSLEER. This sample's RNA came from whole unsorted tissue. Distant lung tissue was collected more than 3 cm away from the tumor edge. Newly diagnosed lung cancer patients had thoracic surgery in China, August–November 2014, without prior chemotherapy. The sample was distant non-tumor lung tissue. The V and J genes are TRBV4-3 and TRBJ2-7; 11 bases align to TRBD2. This clonotype was obtained from a woman between 45 and 65 years old with non-small cell lung cancer. CDR3 nucleotide sequence: TGCGCCAGCAGCCAAGATTCACTAGCGGGAGTCGGCGAGCAGTACTTC. Its protein product is CASSQDSLAGVGEQYF.